Presented here are 13 T cell receptor beta chains from one specimen sequenced in a study of blood T cell repertoires in COVID-19 (TCRdb year 2020). The library came from the immunoSEQ multiplex PCR assay. This is the immuneACCESS table as TCRdb keeps it, with only in-frame sequences that have V and J called. A part of the clones is gone; compared with another copy, unresolved V genes explain less than half, and the rest is unexplained. This sample is represented by 250,000 or so clones; approximately 86% of them were singletons. Jointly, the top ten make up 1.2% to 1.5% of the sample. Sequencing was carried out using peripheral blood. These receptors were taken from a man at least 80 years old with acute or convalescent COVID-19.

V and J are TRBV10-2 and TRBJ1-4; D ambiguous. V lost 5 bases, J lost 6 bases, and 19 bases lay in between. The length of the CDR3 is 16 residues. Germline CDR1 is WSHSY and CDR2 is SAAADI. The CDR3 DNA sequence: TGCGCCAGCAGTAGAGTCTCGGGTGGAGGGTATGAAAAACTGTTTTTT. Translated, it gives CASSRVSGGGYEKLFF.

The chain is built from TRBV18 and TRBJ2-1; 9 bases match TRBD1. V shed 2 bases, J shed 7 bases, and the junction held 12 bases outside the gene matches. Germline V gene lookup returns CDR1 KGHSH and CDR2 LQKENI. CDR3 length: 17 amino acids. The CDR3 protein is CASSPNLQGARGNEQFF. The CDR3 coding sequence is TGTGCCAGCTCACCAAACCTACAGGGGGCGAGGGGGAATGAGCAGTTCTTC.

About this clone: The sample contains more than one DNA sequence encoding this CDR3. The chain combines TRBV7-2 with TRBJ1-5; no firm D call. The CDR3 totals 14 residues. The V and J ends lost 3 bases and 4 bases respectively, with 10 bases between them. Germline loops: CDR1 SGHTA, CDR2 FQGNSA. The CDR3 sequence is CASSFSGGNQPQHF. The CDR3 bases are TGTGCCAGCAGCTTCTCCGGAGGGAATCAGCCCCAGCATTTT.

The V call is TRBV6-2 or TRBV6-3, the J call TRBJ1-5; D is unresolved. The CDR3 has 16 residues. V lost 6 bases, J lost 2 bases, and 17 bases lay in between. The germline gives CDR1 MNHEY, CDR2 SVGEGT. CDR3 loop: CASSRRETSGNQPQHF. CDR3 sequence (DNA): TGTGCCAGCAGCCGGCGGGAGACCTCCGGCAATCAGCCCCAGCATTTT.

This clone was observed a single time. The chain links TRBV24-1 to TRBJ1-5, with D possibly matching TRBD1 (5 bases). Germline V gives CDR1 KGHDR, CDR2 SFDVKD. The CDR3 contains 19 residues. Between the trimmed V and J ends, which lost 6 bases and 0 bases, there was a span of 23 bases. The CDR3 sequence: CATSPPPADNNDSNQPQHF. The DNA for the CDR3 is TGTGCCACCAGTCCCCCCCCCGCGGACAACAACGATAGCAATCAGCCCCAGCATTTT.

The chain uses TRBV4-1 and TRBJ2-5; 9 nucleotides match TRBD1. The V segment lost 0 bases and the J segment 5 bases; nucleotides outside the gene matches: 7. CDR1 and CDR2 (germline): MGHRA, YSYEKL. The CDR3 runs to 16 residues. This CDR3 reads CASSQETGGAWETQYF. In DNA, the CDR3 is TGCGCCAGCAGCCAAGAAACAGGGGGCGCGTGGGAGACCCAGTACTTC.

The J gene is TRBJ1-2, the V gene TRBV6-5; 8 bases align to TRBD1. The CDR3 runs to 12 residues. Germline values: CDR1 MNHEY, CDR2 SVGAGI. The J segment lost 7 bases and the V segment lost 6 bases, leaving 4 bases of the junction unmatched. The CDR3 DNA reads as TGTGCCAGCAGGGACAGGGTCGCTGGCTACACCTTC. Amino acid sequence: CASRDRVAGYTF.

The V call is TRBV9, the J call TRBJ1-1, with 9 positions matching TRBD1. This CDR3 has 15 residues. From germline, CDR1 is SGDLS and CDR2 YYNGEE. J gave up 4 bases and V 4 bases, and 8 bases lay outside the gene matches. The CDR3: CASSPEDRGFTEAFF. The CDR3 DNA sequence: TGTGCCAGCAGCCCGGAGGACAGGGGTTTCACTGAAGCTTTCTTT.

This chain joins TRBV6-5 and TRBJ2-5; possible D gene TRBD2, 6 bases. Deletions cut 4 bases from V and 5 bases from J, with 14 bases between. Germline V gene lookup returns CDR1 MNHEY and CDR2 SVGAGI. This CDR3 is built from 14 residues. CDR3 in DNA: TGTGCCAGCAGTTCCCAGACGGGGGTGGAGACCCAGTACTTC. It encodes CASSSQTGVETQYF.

This rearrangement joins TRBV4-1 to TRBJ1-2, with 7 bases matching TRBD1. The CDR3 loop spans 14 amino acids. Germline-derived CDR1 and CDR2 are MGHRA and YSYEKL. V dropped 5 bases and J dropped 4; count of bases not matched to a gene: 7. The CDR3 loop reads CASSVQDRVYGYTF. The DNA for the CDR3 is TGCGCCAGCAGCGTCCAAGACAGGGTCTATGGCTACACCTTC.

Only a few counts were recorded for this clone. The V and J genes are TRBV6-6 and TRBJ2-3, with D possibly matching TRBD2 (6 bases). The V gene's germline CDR1 is MNHNY and CDR2 SVGAGI (reference sequence). This CDR3 is built from 15 residues. Between the trimmed V and J ends, which lost 0 bases and 1 base, there was a span of 8 bases. The chain's CDR3 is CASSYSAGRTDTQYF. The CDR3 DNA reads TGTGCCAGCAGTTACTCGGCGGGGCGCACAGATACGCAGTATTTT.

This chain links TRBV10-2 with TRBJ2-1; a weak D match, TRBD2 (5 bases). The V and J ends lost 3 bases and 6 bases respectively, with 12 bases between them. In germline, CDR1 is WSHSY, CDR2 SAAADI. The CDR3 extends over 14 amino acids. CDR3 in amino acids: CASSERLSGNEQFF. CDR3 DNA sequence: TGCGCCAGCAGTGAAAGGTTGAGCGGCAATGAGCAGTTCTTC.

This clone came up a few times. Germline is not matched at one junction end, which may reflect a read error. The V gene is TRBV7-3, the J gene TRBJ1-2; 7 bases align to TRBD1. This CDR3 region has 11 residues. CDR1 is SGHTA and CDR2 is FQGTGA in the germline V gene. The CDR3: CASSLGTALNF. Here the CDR3 DNA reads TGTGCCAGCAGCTTGGGGACAGCTCTAAACTTC.